This T cell receptor (beta chain) was captured in a study of Ad26.COV2.S vaccination and SARS-CoV-2 variants. In the study overall: Vaccine-arm donor from the placebo-controlled COV1001 Ad26.COV2.S trial.

The study's findings and limits: After vaccination, substantial breadth of spike-specific CD8+ and CD4+ responses was reported. People who got the vaccine had more spike-specific TCR breadth than people who got placebo.

The treatment was: around 19 received Ad26.COV2.S at low or high dose, single or two shots; several received placebo; per-sample allocation not given. Following the first vaccine or placebo injection, samples were taken on day 63. It was Wuhan-strain SARS-CoV-2 spike that the Ad26 vaccine vector expressed. In regard to this clone: Antigen unknown.

Profiling relied on immunoSEQ multiplex PCR, and the TCRdb table lists in-frame clones only, not all of them. The sample lists hundreds of thousands of clones, around 90% occurring once. Germline assignment: CDR1 SGHRS and CDR2 YFSETQ. The CDR3 sequence is 15 residues long. Trimming took 3 bases from V and 2 from J; bases not matched to a gene: 6. The chain has TRBV5-1 and TRBJ2-3, with 7 bases aligning to TRBD2. The sample here was peripheral blood, taken in a trial of Ad26.COV2.S vaccine versus placebo. The TCR sequence derives from a person aged 18 to 59 who received the Ad26.COV2.S COVID-19 vaccine or a placebo. Written as DNA, the CDR3 is TGCGCCAGCAGCTATCTAGCGGACTACACAGATACGCAGTATTTT. Translated, it gives CASSYLADYTDTQYF. Supplemented by reference TRBV5-1 and TRBJ2-3, the full variable domain reads KAGVTQTPRYLIKTRGQQVTLSCSPISGHRSVSWYQQTPGQGLQFLFEYFSETQRNKGNFPGRFSGRQFSNSRSEMNVSTLELGDSALYLCASSYLADYTDTQYFGPGTRLTVL.